What follows is one TCR beta chain and its context. Prior autoimmune disease or systemic immunosuppression barred patients. Assay: immunoSEQ multiplex PCR; the TCRdb copy retains only in-frame clones and omits some. The sample contains under 80,000 clones, 65% to 90% of which appear only once. This sample is part of a study of OX40 agonist ivuxolimab in advanced cancers. The germline gives CDR1 MDHEN, CDR2 SYDVKM. CDR3 size: 15 residues. V lost 2 bases and J 4 bases, leaving 14 bases between the germline ends. The sequence was obtained from an adult with an advanced solid tumor such as melanoma, head and neck, liver or kidney cancer. The sample here was CD4+ or CD8+ T cells sorted from blood, taken in a trial of the OX40 agonist ivuxolimab. J is TRBJ1-2 and V is TRBV28; tentatively, D is TRBD1 (5 bases). CDR3 amino acids: CASSLPGTHGYGYTF. The DNA of the CDR3 is TGTGCCAGCAGTTTACCCGGGACTCACGGCTATGGCTACACCTTC.